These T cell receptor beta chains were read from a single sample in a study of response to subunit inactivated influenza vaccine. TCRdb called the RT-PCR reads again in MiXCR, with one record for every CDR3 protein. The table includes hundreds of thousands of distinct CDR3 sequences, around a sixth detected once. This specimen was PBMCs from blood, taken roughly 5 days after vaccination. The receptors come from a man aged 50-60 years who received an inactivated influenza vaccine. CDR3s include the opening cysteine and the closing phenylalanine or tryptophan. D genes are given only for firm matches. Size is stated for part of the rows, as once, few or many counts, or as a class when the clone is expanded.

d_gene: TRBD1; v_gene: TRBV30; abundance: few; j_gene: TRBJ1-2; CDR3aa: CAWGQGSGGYTF; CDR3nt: TGTGCCTGGGGACAGGGGTCGGGAGGCTACACCTTC
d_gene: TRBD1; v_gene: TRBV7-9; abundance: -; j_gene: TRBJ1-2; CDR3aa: CASSSPGTGFSYGYTF; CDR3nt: TGTGCCAGCAGTTCCCCCGGGACAGGGTTCTCTTATGGCTACACCTTC
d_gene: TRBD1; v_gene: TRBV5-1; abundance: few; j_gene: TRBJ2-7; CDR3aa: CASSVTGGREQYF; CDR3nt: TGCGCCAGCAGCGTAACAGGGGGCCGCGAGCAGTACTTC
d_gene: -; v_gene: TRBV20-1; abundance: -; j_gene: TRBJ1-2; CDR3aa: CSARTPDPRITF; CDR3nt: TGCAGTGCTAGGACTCCCGACCCCCGAATCACCTTC
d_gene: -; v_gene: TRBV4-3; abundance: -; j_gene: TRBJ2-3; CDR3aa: CASSPSAGTRTDTQYF; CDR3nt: TGCGCCAGCAGCCCCTCAGCAGGCACACGCACAGATACGCAGTATTTT
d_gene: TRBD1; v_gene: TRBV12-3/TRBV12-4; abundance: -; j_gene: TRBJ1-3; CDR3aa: CASNPTGAGGNTIYF; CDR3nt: TGTGCCAGCAATCCGACAGGGGCGGGTGGAAACACCATATATTTT
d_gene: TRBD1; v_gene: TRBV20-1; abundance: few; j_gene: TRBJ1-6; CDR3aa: CSARDGGQGIYSPLHF; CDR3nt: TGCAGTGCTAGAGATGGGGGACAGGGAATTTATTCACCCCTCCACTTT
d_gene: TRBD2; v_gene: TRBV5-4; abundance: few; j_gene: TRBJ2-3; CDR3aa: CASSPAPGLADTDTQYF; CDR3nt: TGTGCCAGCAGCCCAGCCCCGGGACTAGCGGACACAGATACGCAGTATTTT
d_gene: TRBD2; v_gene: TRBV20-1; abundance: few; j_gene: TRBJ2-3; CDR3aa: CSAREAGGTDTQYF; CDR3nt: TGCAGTGCTAGAGAAGCGGGGGGCACAGATACGCAGTATTTT
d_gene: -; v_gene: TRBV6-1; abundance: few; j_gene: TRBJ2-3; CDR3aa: CASGTGPFTDTQYF; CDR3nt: TGTGCCAGCGGGACTGGCCCTTTCACAGATACGCAGTATTTT
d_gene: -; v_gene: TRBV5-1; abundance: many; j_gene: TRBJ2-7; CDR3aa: CASTLGAGRTGYEQYF; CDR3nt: TGCGCCAGCACCCTTGGTGCAGGGCGGACCGGCTACGAGCAGTACTTC
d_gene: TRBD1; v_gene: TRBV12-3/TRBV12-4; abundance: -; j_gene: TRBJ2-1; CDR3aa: CASSLDRVSEQFF; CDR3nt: TGTGCCAGCAGTTTGGACAGGGTGAGTGAGCAGTTCTTC
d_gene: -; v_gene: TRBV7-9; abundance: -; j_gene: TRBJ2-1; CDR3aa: CASSLAPRGEQFF; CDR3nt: TGTGCCAGCAGCTTAGCCCCCAGGGGTGAGCAGTTCTTC
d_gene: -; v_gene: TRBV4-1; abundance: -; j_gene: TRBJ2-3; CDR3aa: CASSPHPSRSDTQYF; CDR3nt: TGCGCCAGCAGCCCCCACCCAAGCCGCTCAGATACGCAGTATTTT
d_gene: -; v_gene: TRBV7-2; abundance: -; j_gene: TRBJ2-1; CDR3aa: CASSLVGGVYNEQFF; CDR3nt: TGTGCCAGCAGCTTAGTGGGCGGGGTCTACAATGAGCAGTTCTTC
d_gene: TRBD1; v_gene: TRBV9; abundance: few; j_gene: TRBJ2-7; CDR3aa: CASSEGDRALTYEQYF; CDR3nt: TGTGCCAGCAGCGAGGGGGACAGGGCGTTGACCTACGAGCAGTACTTC
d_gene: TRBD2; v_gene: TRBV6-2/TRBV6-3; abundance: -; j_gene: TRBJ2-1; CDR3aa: CASSTTSGGNYNEQFF; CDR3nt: TGTGCCAGCAGCACAACTAGCGGGGGGAACTACAATGAGCAGTTCTTC
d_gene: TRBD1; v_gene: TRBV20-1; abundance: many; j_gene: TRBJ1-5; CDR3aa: CSARGSGQASGQPQHF; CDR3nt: TGCAGTGCTAGAGGTTCGGGACAGGCATCAGGTCAGCCCCAGCATTTT
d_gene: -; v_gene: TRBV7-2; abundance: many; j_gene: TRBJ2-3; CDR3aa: CASSLEGQHTDTQYF; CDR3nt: TGTGCCAGCAGCTTAGAGGGACAACACACAGATACGCAGTATTTT
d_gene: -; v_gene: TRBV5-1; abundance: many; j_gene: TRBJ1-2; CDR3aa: CASSLLQSDGYTF; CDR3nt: TGCGCCAGCAGCTTGCTACAGTCGGATGGCTACACCTTC
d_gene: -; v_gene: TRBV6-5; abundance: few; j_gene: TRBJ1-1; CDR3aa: CASSYSSRNTEAFF; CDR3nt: TGTGCCAGCAGTTACAGCTCGAGGAACACTGAAGCTTTCTTT
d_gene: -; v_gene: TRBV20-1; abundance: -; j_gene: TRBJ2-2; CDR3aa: CSARSFHANTGELFF; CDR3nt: TGCAGTGCTCGATCTTTTCACGCGAACACCGGGGAGCTGTTTTTT
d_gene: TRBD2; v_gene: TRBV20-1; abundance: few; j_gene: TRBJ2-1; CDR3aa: CSASGLAGTHEQFF; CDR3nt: TGCAGTGCTAGCGGACTAGCGGGAACGCATGAGCAGTTCTTC
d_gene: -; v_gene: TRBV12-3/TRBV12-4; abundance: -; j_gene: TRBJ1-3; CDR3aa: CASSFQNTIYF; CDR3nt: TGTGCCAGCAGTTTTCAAAACACCATATATTTT
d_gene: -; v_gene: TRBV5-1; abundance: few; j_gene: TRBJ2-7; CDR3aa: CASSLNVEQYF; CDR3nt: TGCGCCAGCAGCTTGAACGTCGAGCAGTACTTC
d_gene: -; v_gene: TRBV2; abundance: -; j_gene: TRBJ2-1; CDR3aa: CASSPETTYNEQFF; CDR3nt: TGTGCCAGCAGCCCGGAGACGACCTACAATGAGCAGTTCTTC
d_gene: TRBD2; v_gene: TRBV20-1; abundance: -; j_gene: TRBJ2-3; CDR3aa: CSASRRGITDTQYF; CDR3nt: TGCAGTGCTAGTCGGCGGGGGATCACAGATACGCAGTATTTT
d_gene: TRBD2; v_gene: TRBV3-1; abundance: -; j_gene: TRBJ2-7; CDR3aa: CASSRLTSGASYEQYF; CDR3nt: TGTGCCAGCAGCCGACTGACTAGCGGGGCCTCCTACGAGCAGTACTTC
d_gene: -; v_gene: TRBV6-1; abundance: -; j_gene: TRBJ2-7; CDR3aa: CASSEGGNYEQYF; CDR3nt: TGTGCCAGCAGTGAAGGGGGGAACTACGAGCAGTACTTC
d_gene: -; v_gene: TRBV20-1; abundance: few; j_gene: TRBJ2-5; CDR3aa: CSAVIGEKETQYF; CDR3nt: TGCAGTGCCGTGATAGGAGAAAAAGAGACCCAGTACTTC
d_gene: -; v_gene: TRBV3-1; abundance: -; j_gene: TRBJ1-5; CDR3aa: CASSQAGQGGNQPQHF; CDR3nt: TGTGCCAGCAGCCAAGCAGGGCAGGGAGGCAATCAGCCCCAGCATTTT
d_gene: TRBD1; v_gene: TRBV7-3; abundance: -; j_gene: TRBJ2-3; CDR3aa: CASSPSRGRRLDTQYF; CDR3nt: TGTGCCAGCAGCCCCTCCAGGGGGCGGAGACTCGATACGCAGTATTTT
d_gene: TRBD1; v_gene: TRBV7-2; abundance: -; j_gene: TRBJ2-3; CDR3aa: CASSRQGTVIPTDTQYF; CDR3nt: TGTGCCAGCAGCCGGCAGGGGACAGTAATACCCACAGATACGCAGTATTTT
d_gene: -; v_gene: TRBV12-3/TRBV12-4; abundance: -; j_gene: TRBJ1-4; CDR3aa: CASTLGRLNEKLFF; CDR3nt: TGTGCCAGCACCCTGGGACGGCTTAATGAAAAACTGTTTTTT
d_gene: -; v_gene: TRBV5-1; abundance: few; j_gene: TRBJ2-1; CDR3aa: CASSLRDYNEQFF; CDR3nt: TGCGCCAGCAGCTTACGAGACTACAATGAGCAGTTCTTC
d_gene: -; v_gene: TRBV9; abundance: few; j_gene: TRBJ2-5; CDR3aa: CAIARPGKETQYF; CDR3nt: TGTGCCATCGCACGACCGGGGAAGGAGACCCAGTACTTC
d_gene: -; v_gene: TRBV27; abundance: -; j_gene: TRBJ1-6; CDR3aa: CASSTGGYSPLHF; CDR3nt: TGTGCCAGCAGTACTGGGGGCTATTCACCCCTCCACTTT
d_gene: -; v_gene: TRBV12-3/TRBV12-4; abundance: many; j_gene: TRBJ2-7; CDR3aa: CASSLERSYEQYF; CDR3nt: TGTGCCAGCAGTTTGGAAAGAAGCTACGAGCAGTACTTC